This T cell receptor (beta chain) was observed in a study of control samples from healthy donors and cancer patients. The trim removed 4 bases at V and 0 bases at J, leaving 0 bases unmatched. Looked up from germline, CDR1 is LGHDT and CDR2 is YNNKEL (reference sequence). This CDR3 comprises 14 residues. Some clones are missing from TCRdb's copy, which holds only in-frame ones; the method was immunoSEQ multiplex PCR. The sample holds 70,000 or so clones; 89% are singletons and the top ten take about 19%. Sequenced: PBMCs. This chain connects TRBV3-1 (or the pseudogene TRBV3-2) to TRBJ1-5, with TRBD1 identical over 7 bases. This TCR was sampled from a man aged 60 to 75 with lung cancer. Here the CDR3 reads CASSRDSSNQPQHF. The DNA of the CDR3 is TGTGCCAGCAGCCGGGACAGTAGCAATCAGCCCCAGCATTTT.